Reported below is one T cell receptor beta chain. Antigen specificity is unknown. Germline V gene sequence: CDR1 LNHNV, CDR2 YYDKDF (reference sequence). The CDR3 spans 15 residues. Trimming at V came to 3 bases and at J to 2 bases, leaving 0 bases not matched to a gene. This record belongs to a study of radiotherapy plus CTLA-4 blockade in lung cancer. Overall study results and limits: Response, reportedly, was best predicted by interferon-beta along with early blood T cell clone dynamics.

The method was immunoSEQ multiplex PCR; TCRdb's version includes in-frame clones alone and lacks a portion of them. This sample has 90,000 to 130,000 clones; roughly 80% occur once, and the top ten carry roughly 3.3%. The chain couples TRBV15 to TRBJ2-7; TRBD2 aligns across 14 bases. The source of this sequence is a human donor with non-small cell lung cancer that progressed on radiotherapy plus ipilimumab. Some clones in this sample may be carry-over from other donors' samples. The starting material was peripheral blood, obtained from a patient treated with radiotherapy plus ipilimumab. The chain's CDR3 is CATSRGLAGAYEQYF. The DNA for the CDR3 is TGTGCCACCAGCAGGGGACTAGCGGGGGCCTACGAGCAGTACTTC. Full variable domain (remainder filled in from reference TRBV15 and TRBJ2-7): DAMVIQNPRYQVTQFGKPVTLSCSQTLNHNVMYWYQQKSSQAPKLLFHYYDKDFNNEADTPDNFQSRRPNTSFCFLDIRSPGLGDTAMYLCATSRGLAGAYEQYFGPGTRLTVT.